One TCR beta chain is described in this entry. This clonotype was observed at least ten times. It has no known antigen specificity. Base qualities are missing; no much larger clone stands one base away. This specimen comes from a study of T cells in Graves' hyperthyroidism and ophthalmopathy (dated by TCRdb to between 2017 and 2020). The study in broad terms: Peripheral blood samples were taken at initial diagnosis, before any treatment was given. The paper reports TCR Vbeta CDR3 sequencing of roughly 140 peripheral blood samples: approximately 41 ophthalmopathy, about 75 hyperthyroidism and around 17 progressor patients. After sampling, hyperthyroidism patients received methimazole starting at 30 mg daily, and ophthalmopathy patients received high-dose intravenous methylprednisolone. In addition, the study compared T-cell repertoires in thyroid tissue and in blood from six Graves' hyperthyroidism patients. The 100 discovery patients were divided at random into training and test sets in a 7:3 ratio. To identify TCR V-J signatures that set the groups apart, the researchers used a discovery cohort of 100 patients, made up of some 41 with Graves' ophthalmopathy and 57 with stable Graves' hyperthyroidism. An independent validation cohort of some 18 hyperthyroidism patients and 17 patients who later progressed to ophthalmopathy tested prospective prediction of ophthalmopathy.

Beyond this particular receptor, the publication reports: Blood samples also contained most of the expanded thyroid clonotypes (frequency above 0.001), which suggests that blood repertoires may reflect thyroid immune responses. In validation, progression to ophthalmopathy was predicted by the model with nearly 71% sensitivity and nearly 75% specificity, a median of 6.5 months before onset. In cross-validation, a model built on a 13 V-J signature told ophthalmopathy apart from stable hyperthyroidism with 87.88% sensitivity and approximately 81% specificity, and in testing the same model reached 80%/75%. No statistical method was used to fix the sample size in advance, and group allocation was not hidden from the investigators.

TCR beta CDR3 regions were amplified from RNA transcripts. For the first round of RT-PCR on the TCR CDR3, the HTBI primer set was used together with the Qiagen OneStep RT-PCR kit. The libraries were constructed in a second round of multiplex PCR and then size-selected and purified. Paired-end sequencing of the libraries was performed with 100 bp reads on an Illumina HiSeq2000. The original pipeline was this. SOAPnuke was used to process the raw data, removing reads that contained adapters or uncalled bases, had a mean Phred below 15, or lacked an exact match to the constant primer or identifier. High-quality paired reads were merged using COPE v1.2.5, and each unique nucleotide sequence was defined as a clonotype. Clonotypes were aligned to IMGT TRBV, TRBD and TRBJ reference segments using MiTCR v1.1. Analysis was restricted to V-J combinations with a frequency above 0.0001, which covered over 98% of repertoires. The TCS score was defined as F50 (clonal expansion) divided by E x V (chaos), with BLOSUM62-based TCRdist calculated between CDR3 peptides within each V-J. Welch's t-statistics and random forest reduced 500 to 550 V-J features to 13, which were used in a naive Bayes classifier (R e1071). The public sequencing data were trimmed at Q25 with fastp and processed into clonotypes with MiXCR by TCRdb, which kept only in-frame beta chains. Under each unique CDR3 protein, matching rows form one entry showing the most common genes and DNA. TCRdb's processing, not the study's, gives the V and J calls here. The sample table shows under 350,000 distinct CDR3 sequences, and approximately 15% are seen once. The biggest ten clones account for over 50% of the sample.

Reading the germline V gene (reference sequence) gives CDR1 LGHDT and CDR2 YNNKEL. V is pared back by 6 bases and J by 1 base, with 13 bases lying between the germline termini. Including the terminal cysteine and phenylalanine, the CDR3 comprises 14 residues. The read is trimmed to its CDR3 DNA, 42 bases read in frame from base 1. Ophthalmopathy patients had moderately to severely active disease, Clinical Activity Score of at least 3, NOSPECS grade of at least 4, and duration under 3 months. Any patient with an uncontrolled infection, another autoimmune disease, pregnancy or lactation was excluded. Diagnoses were based on clinical symptoms, serum thyroxine and TRAb, thyroid ultrasound and orbital computed tomography. PBMCs were isolated from about 10 ml of fresh peripheral blood by Ficoll-Paque density gradient centrifugation. Total RNA was extracted with Trizol reagent, and quality was checked on an Agilent 2100 Bioanalyzer.

This TCR was recovered from a woman aged 55 to 70 with Graves' ophthalmopathy. Sequenced sample: blood. The sequence links TRBV3-1 to TRBJ2-7; no D gene can be assigned with confidence. The CDR3 reads CASRAARHSYEQYF. The nucleotide sequence is given as TGTGCCAGCAGAGCAGCCCGCCATTCCTACGAGCAGTACTTC.